The 11 T cell receptor beta chains reported below all come from one sample, sequenced in a study of T cell repertoires in cytomegalovirus infection. TCRdb redid the calling of the reads with MiXCR, one entry per CDR3 protein. The sample yields tens of thousands of distinct CDR3 sequences, approximately 22% seen once. These receptors' antigens are unknown. The sequenced sample was PBMCs, sequenced either directly or after in vitro stimulation (not recorded which). The receptors derive from a human donor in good health (CMV status not recorded). Some clones in this sample may be carry-over from other donors' samples.

The sample holds a few counts of this clonotype. This sequence joins TRBV5-8 and TRBJ1-5; D remains unclear. The V and J ends lost 1 base and 6 bases respectively, with 8 bases between them. The CDR3 totals 13 residues. Germline V lookup: CDR1 SGHTS, CDR2 YDEGEE. The CDR3 region has the DNA TGTGCCAGCAGCTTGCCCGTCTTTCAGCCCCAGCATTTT. This encodes CASSLPVFQPQHF. Filled out from reference TRBV5-8 and TRBJ1-5, the complete variable domain reads EAGVTQSPTHLIKTRGQQATLRCSPISGHTSVYWYQQALGLGLQFLLWYDEGEERNRGNFPPRFSGRQFPNYSSELNVNALELEDSALYLCASSLPVFQPQHFGDGTRLSIL.

V usage is TRBV6-1 and J usage is TRBJ2-7; a possible D gene is TRBD1 (5 bases). V was shortened by 7 bases and J by 4 bases, with 14 bases between the two germline ends. The CDR3 totals 13 residues. Per the germline V gene, CDR1 is MNHNS and CDR2 is SASEGT. CDR3 in amino acids: CASNTQGGYEQYF. The CDR3 DNA follows: TGTGCCAGCAATACCCAGGGTGGATACGAGCAGTACTTC.

This clonotype has a handful of counts. The rearrangement links TRBV5-4 to TRBJ2-2, with D tentatively TRBD2 (5 bases). The CDR3 is made up of 13 amino acids. Germline V lookup: CDR1 SGHNT, CDR2 YYREEE (reference sequence). The germline V and J ends were trimmed by 4 bases and 7 bases, with 11 bases remaining between them. The CDR3 sequence: CASSPGVHGELFF. The CDR3 DNA is TGTGCCAGCAGCCCCGGGGTCCACGGGGAGCTGTTTTTT. The complete variable domain, with remaining parts taken from reference TRBV5-4 and TRBJ2-2, reads ETGVTQSPTHLIKTRGQQVTLRCSSQSGHNTVSWYQQALGQGPQFIFQYYREEENGRGNFPPRFSGLQFPNYSSELNVNALELDDSALYLCASSPGVHGELFFGEGSRLTVL.

This clonotype was seen at least ten times. The chain carries TRBV7-8 and TRBJ2-7; D is possibly TRBD1 (5 bases). Germline CDR1 is SGHVS and CDR2 is FQNEAQ. The CDR3 spans 15 residues. V was trimmed by 5 bases and J by 3 bases, leaving 17 bases between them. The CDR3 sequence: CASSAVRAGIYEQYF. CDR3 bases: TGTGCCAGCAGCGCAGTCAGGGCAGGGATCTACGAGCAGTACTTC.

The CDR3 DNA reads as TGTGCCAGCAGCGGGTGGAATCAGCCCCAGCATTTT. Amino acid sequence: CASSGWNQPQHF. The chain uses TRBV6-1 and TRBJ1-5; unclear D gene. V was cut by 6 bases and J by 4 bases, with 7 bases left in between. This CDR3 comprises 12 residues. Germline V gene sequence: CDR1 MNHNS, CDR2 SASEGT.

This clonotype was found many times. The chain carries TRBV11-2 and TRBJ2-3; 11 bases are a match to TRBD1. Germline V gene data show CDR1 as SGHAT and CDR2 as FQNNGV. With V trimmed by 7 bases and J by 6 bases, 9 bases remained unmatched. The CDR3 runs to 15 residues. The CDR3 region has the DNA TGTGCCAGCACCAATGGACAGGGGGCGGAGGATACGCAGTATTTT. It specifies CASTNGQGAEDTQYF.

The table lists this clonotype with many counts. V gene TRBV7-2 combines with J gene TRBJ2-7, with TRBD2 matching 12 bases. The CDR3 spans 14 residues. Germline CDR1 is SGHTA and CDR2 is FQGNSA. With V trimmed by 3 bases and J by 8 bases, 5 bases remained unmatched. CDR3 sequence reads: CASSFGTSGPQQYF. CDR3 bases: TGTGCCAGCAGCTTCGGGACTAGCGGGCCCCAGCAGTACTTC.

V gene TRBV30 combines with J gene TRBJ2-3; D ambiguous. Germline V gene lookup returns CDR1 GTSNPN and CDR2 SVGIG (reference sequence). V lost 1 base to trimming and J lost 2 bases, with 10 bases between them. This CDR3 contains 14 residues. CDR3 sequence: CAWSGSIFTDTQYF. The CDR3 region has the DNA TGTGCCTGGAGTGGTAGTATCTTCACAGATACGCAGTATTTT. The whole variable domain, filled in from reference TRBV30 and TRBJ2-3, reads SQTIHQWPATLVQPVGSPLSLECTVEGTSNPNLYWYRQAAGRGLQLLFYSVGIGQISSEVPQNLSASRPQDRQFILSSKKLLLSDSGFYLCAWSGSIFTDTQYFGPGTRLTVL.

The chain links TRBV28 to TRBJ2-1; possibly TRBD1 or TRBD2 for D (5 bases each). The CDR3 consists of 14 residues. Germline loops: CDR1 MDHEN, CDR2 SYDVKM. V was cut by 7 bases and J by 0 bases, with 10 bases left in between. The CDR3 region has the DNA TGTGCCAGCACCCCGGGACCCTCCTACAATGAGCAGTTCTTC. Translation gives CASTPGPSYNEQFF.

In this sample, this clonotype turned up a few times. This chain connects TRBV11-3 to TRBJ2-3; TRBD2 might be the D (5 bases). V lost 5 bases, J lost 2 bases, and 11 bases lay in between. Germline assignment: CDR1 SGHNT and CDR2 YENEEA. The CDR3 length is 14 residues. CDR3 loop: CASSPPRDTDTQYF. The CDR3 DNA reads TGTGCCAGCAGCCCCCCCCGGGACACAGATACGCAGTATTTT.

The rearrangement links TRBV7-4 to TRBJ2-1, with D possibly matching TRBD1 (5 bases). The CDR3 contains 17 residues. V dropped 4 bases and J dropped 9 bases, with 25 bases sitting between them. CDR1 is SGHVT, CDR2 SQSDAQ, per germline. The CDR3 DNA sequence: TGTGCCAGCAGCTCCAGGTATAGGGGTGCCCCAAAATCTGAGCAGTTCTTC. Translating gives CASSSRYRGAPKSEQFF.